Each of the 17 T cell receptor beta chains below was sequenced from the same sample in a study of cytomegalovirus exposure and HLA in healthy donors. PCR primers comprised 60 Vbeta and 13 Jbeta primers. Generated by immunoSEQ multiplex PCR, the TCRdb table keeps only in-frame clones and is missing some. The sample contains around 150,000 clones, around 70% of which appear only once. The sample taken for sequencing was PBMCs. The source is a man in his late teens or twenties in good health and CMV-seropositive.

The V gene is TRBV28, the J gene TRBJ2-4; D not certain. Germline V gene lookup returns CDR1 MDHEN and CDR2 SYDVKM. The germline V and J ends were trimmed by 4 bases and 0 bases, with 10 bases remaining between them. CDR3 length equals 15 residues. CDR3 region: CASSSYNLAKNIQYF. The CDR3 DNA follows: TGTGCCAGCAGTTCCTATAACCTAGCCAAAAACATTCAGTACTTC.

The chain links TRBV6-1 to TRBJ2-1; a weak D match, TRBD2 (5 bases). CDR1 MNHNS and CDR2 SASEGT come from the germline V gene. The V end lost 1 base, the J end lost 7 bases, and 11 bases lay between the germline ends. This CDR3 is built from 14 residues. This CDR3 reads CASSEGWERNEQFF. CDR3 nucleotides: TGTGCCAGCAGTGAAGGGTGGGAGCGGAATGAGCAGTTCTTC.

The chain's CDR3 is CAAESGGEQFF. The CDR3 DNA reads TGTGCCGCCGAATCAGGGGGCGAGCAGTTCTTC. The chain uses TRBV30 and TRBJ2-1, with 8 bases matching TRBD1. The CDR3 extends over 11 amino acids. Germline V lookup: CDR1 GTSNPN, CDR2 SVGIG (reference sequence). V was pared by 8 bases and J by 10 bases, with 7 bases of the junction left unmatched. The entire variable domain, with the rest obtained from reference TRBV30 and TRBJ2-1, is as follows: SQTIHQWPATLVQPVGSPLSLECTVEGTSNPNLYWYRQAAGRGLQLLFYSVGIGQISSEVPQNLSASRPQDRQFILSSKKLLLSDSGFYLCAAESGGEQFFGPGTRLTVL.

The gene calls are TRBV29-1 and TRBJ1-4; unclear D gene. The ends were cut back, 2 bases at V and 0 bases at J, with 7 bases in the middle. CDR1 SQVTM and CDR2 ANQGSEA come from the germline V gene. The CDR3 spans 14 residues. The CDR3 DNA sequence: TGCAGCGTTGAAACTAGTACAACTAATGAAAAACTGTTTTTT. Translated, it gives CSVETSTTNEKLFF.

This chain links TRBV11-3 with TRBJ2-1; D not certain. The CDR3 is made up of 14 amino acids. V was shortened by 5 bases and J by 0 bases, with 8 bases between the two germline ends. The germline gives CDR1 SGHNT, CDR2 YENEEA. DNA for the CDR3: TGTGCCAGCAGCCCCCCGGGCTCCTACAATGAGCAGTTCTTC. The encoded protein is CASSPPGSYNEQFF.

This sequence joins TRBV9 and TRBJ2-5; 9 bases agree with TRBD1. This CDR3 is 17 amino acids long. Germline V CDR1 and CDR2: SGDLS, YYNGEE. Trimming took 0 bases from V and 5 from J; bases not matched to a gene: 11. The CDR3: CASSVGAPGTGWETQYF. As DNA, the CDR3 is TGTGCCAGCAGCGTAGGGGCCCCCGGGACAGGGTGGGAGACCCAGTACTTC.

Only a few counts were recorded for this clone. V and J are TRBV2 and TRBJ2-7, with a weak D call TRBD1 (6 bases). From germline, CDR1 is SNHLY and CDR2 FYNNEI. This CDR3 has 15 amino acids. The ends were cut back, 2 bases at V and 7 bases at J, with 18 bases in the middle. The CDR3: CASSERSAGVGEQYV. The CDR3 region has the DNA TGTGCCAGCAGTGAACGGTCGGCAGGGGTGGGAGAGCAGTACGTC.

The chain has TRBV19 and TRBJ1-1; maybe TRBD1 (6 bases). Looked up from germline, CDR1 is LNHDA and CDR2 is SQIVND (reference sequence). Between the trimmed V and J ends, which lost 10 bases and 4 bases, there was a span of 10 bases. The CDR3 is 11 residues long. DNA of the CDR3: TGTGCCATTATACAGGGCACTGAAGCTTTCTTT. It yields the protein CAIIQGTEAFF. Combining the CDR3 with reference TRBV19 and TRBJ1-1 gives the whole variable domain DGGITQSPKYLFRKEGQNVTLSCEQNLNHDAMYWYRQDPGQGLRLIYYSQIVNDFQKGDIAEGYSVSREKKESFPLTVTSAQKNPTAFYLCAIIQGTEAFFGQGTRLTVV.

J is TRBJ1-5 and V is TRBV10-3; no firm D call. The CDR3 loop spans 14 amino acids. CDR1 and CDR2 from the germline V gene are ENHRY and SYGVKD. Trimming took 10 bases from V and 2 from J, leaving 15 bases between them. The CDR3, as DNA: TGTGCCACCCGAGCGGAGATGGGCAATCAGCCCCAGCATTTT. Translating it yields CATRAEMGNQPQHF.

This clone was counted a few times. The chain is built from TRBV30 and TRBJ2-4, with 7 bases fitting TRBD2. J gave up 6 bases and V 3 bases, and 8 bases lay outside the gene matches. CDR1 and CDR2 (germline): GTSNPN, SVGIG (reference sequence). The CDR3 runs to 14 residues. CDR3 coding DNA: TGTGCCTGGAGCTTTCCGGGCGGGGGAAACATTCAGTACTTC. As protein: CAWSFPGGGNIQYF.

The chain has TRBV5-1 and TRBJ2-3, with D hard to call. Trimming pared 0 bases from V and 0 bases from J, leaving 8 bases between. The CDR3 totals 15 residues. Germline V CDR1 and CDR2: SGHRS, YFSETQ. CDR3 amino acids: CASSLDTSSTDTQYF. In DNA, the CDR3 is TGCGCCAGCAGCTTGGACACCTCTAGCACAGATACGCAGTATTTT.

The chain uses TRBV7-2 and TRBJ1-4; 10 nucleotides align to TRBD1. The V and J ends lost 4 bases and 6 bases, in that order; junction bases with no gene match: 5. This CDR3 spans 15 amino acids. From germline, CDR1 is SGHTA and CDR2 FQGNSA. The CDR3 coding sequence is TGTGCCAGCAGCTCCCCCGGGACAGGGGATGAAAAACTGTTTTTT. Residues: CASSSPGTGDEKLFF.

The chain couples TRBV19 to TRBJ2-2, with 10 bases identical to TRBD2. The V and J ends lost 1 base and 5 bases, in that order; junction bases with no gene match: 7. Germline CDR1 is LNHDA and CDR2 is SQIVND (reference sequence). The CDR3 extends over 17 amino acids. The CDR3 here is CASSIVGLAGETGELFF. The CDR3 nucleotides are TGTGCCAGTAGTATAGTCGGTCTAGCGGGAGAAACCGGGGAGCTGTTTTTT.

CDR3 coding DNA: TGTGCCAGCTCTATCGGTCAGGGGACCACTGAAGCTTTCTTT. Amino acid sequence: CASSIGQGTTEAFF. The J gene is TRBJ1-1, the V gene TRBV27; tentatively, D is TRBD1 (6 bases). The length of the CDR3 is 14 residues. CDR1 and CDR2 from the germline V gene are MNHEY and SMNVEV (reference sequence). Between the trimmed V and J ends, which lost 8 bases and 4 bases, there was a span of 17 bases.

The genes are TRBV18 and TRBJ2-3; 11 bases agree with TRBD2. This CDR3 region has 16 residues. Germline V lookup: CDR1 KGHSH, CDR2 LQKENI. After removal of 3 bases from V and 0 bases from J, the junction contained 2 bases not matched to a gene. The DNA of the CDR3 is TGTGCCAGCTCACCGACTAGCGGGGCAAGCACAGATACGCAGTATTTT. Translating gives CASSPTSGASTDTQYF.

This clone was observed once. Here the CDR3 reads CASSEAGRAYGYTF. The CDR3 DNA reads TGTGCCAGCAGTGAGGCGGGTAGGGCCTATGGCTACACCTTC. The chain has TRBV2 and TRBJ1-2; D gene ambiguous. V shed 3 bases and J shed 4 bases, with 12 bases lying between them. The CDR3 is 14 residues long. Germline V CDR1 and CDR2: SNHLY, FYNNEI. The whole variable domain, filled in from reference TRBV2 and TRBJ1-2, reads EPEVTQTPSHQVTQMGQEVILRCVPISNHLYFYWYRQILGQKVEFLVSFYNNEISEKSEIFDDQFSVERPDGSNFTLKIRSTKLEDSAMYFCASSEAGRAYGYTFGSGTRLTVV.

DNA for the CDR3: TGTGCCAGCAGTGAAGTCGGGGGGGCTGGAAACACCATATATTTT. Translating it yields CASSEVGGAGNTIYF. This chain links TRBV6-1 with TRBJ1-3; tentatively, D is TRBD1 (5 bases). The V gene's germline CDR1 is MNHNS and CDR2 SASEGT. V gave up 1 base and J gave up 2 bases, with 9 bases separating them. The CDR3 length is 15 residues.